Below are 21 T cell receptor beta chains sequenced from a single sample in a study of beta chain features in type 1 diabetes. Isolated RNA was reverse transcribed in full, so expressed TCRB transcripts were sequenced. The protocol was immunoSEQ multiplex PCR, while the TCRdb copy is restricted to in-frame clones and leaves out a portion. The table shows 160,000 or so clones, with approximately 9.1% occurring only once. The sequenced sample was central memory CD4+ T cells from blood. The source of these receptors is a woman aged 18-29 years in good health.

The rearrangement joins TRBV7-3 to TRBJ2-5; D is perhaps TRBD1 (6 bases). The CDR3 has 13 amino acids. Between the trimmed V and J ends, which lost 1 base and 5 bases, there was a span of 8 bases. Germline values: CDR1 SGHTA, CDR2 FQGTGA. The DNA of the CDR3 is TGTGCCAGCAGCTTAAACAGGGCTGAGACCCAGTACTTC. This codes for CASSLNRAETQYF.

The chain joins TRBV11-2 to TRBJ1-1; tentatively, D is TRBD1 (5 bases). The CDR3 contains 14 residues. Deletions cut 6 bases from V and 4 bases from J, with 15 bases between. Germline V gene data show CDR1 as SGHAT and CDR2 as FQNNGV. CDR3 coding DNA: TGTGCCAGCAGTCTTTTCAGGGAGGGCACTGAAGCTTTCTTT. It translates to CASSLFREGTEAFF. The full variable domain, in which reference TRBV11-2 and TRBJ1-1 provide the parts outside the CDR3, is EAGVAQSPRYKIIEKRQSVAFWCNPISGHATLYWYQQILGQGPKLLIQFQNNGVVDDSQLPKDRFSAERLKGVDSTLKIQPAKLEDSAVYLCASSLFREGTEAFFGQGTRLTVV.

CDR3: CSSRQGRETQYF. In DNA form, the CDR3 reads TGCAGCTCCCGACAGGGCCGGGAGACCCAGTACTTC. This chain joins TRBV29-1 and TRBJ2-5; 7 nucleotides align to TRBD1. V lost 8 bases, J lost 5 bases, and 8 bases stayed unmatched. The CDR3 is 12 residues long. Germline CDR1 SQVTM, CDR2 ANQGSEA.

The table lists this clone with a few counts. This chain connects TRBV10-3 to TRBJ2-2; TRBD2 matches at 14 bases. Germline CDR1 is ENHRY and CDR2 is SYGVKD. The junction had 3 bases not matched to a gene; V was cut back by 6 bases and J by 0 bases. CDR3 length: 17 amino acids. This CDR3 reads CAIRWGLAGANTGELFF. CDR3 bases: TGTGCCATCAGATGGGGACTAGCGGGGGCGAACACCGGGGAGCTGTTTTTT.

The chain has TRBV6-5 and TRBJ2-5; no reliable D call. With 7 bases removed from V and 5 bases from J, the gap between germline ends came to 17 bases. CDR1 is MNHEY, CDR2 SVGAGI, per germline. This CDR3 has 14 residues. CDR3 sequence (DNA): TGTGCCAGCACCGAAGCCGGCCCCGGGGAGACCCAGTACTTC. Translating gives CASTEAGPGETQYF.

The rearrangement uses TRBV18 and TRBJ2-2, with 8 bases that match TRBD1. Trimming cost V 2 bases and J 6 bases; bases outside gene matches: 8. The CDR3 is made up of 16 amino acids. Germline values: CDR1 KGHSH, CDR2 LQKENI. CDR3 amino acids: CASSPNRGTDAGELFF. The CDR3 DNA follows: TGTGCCAGCTCACCAAACAGGGGGACGGACGCCGGGGAGCTGTTTTTT.

This clone has more than one count but fewer than ten. The CDR3 bases are TGTGCCAGCAGGGCCTACAGGGAGAACACTGAAGCTTTCTTT. Its protein is CASRAYRENTEAFF. The chain recombines TRBV6-1 with TRBJ1-1; the D gene is possibly TRBD1 (6 bases). CDR3 length: 14 amino acids. Trimming left V 6 bases short and J 1 base short, with 12 bases between. The germline CDR1 and CDR2 sequences are MNHNS and SASEGT.

This chain links TRBV9 with TRBJ1-2; TRBD1 aligns across 7 bases. CDR1 and CDR2 from the germline V gene are SGDLS and YYNGEE. V trimming: 3 bases; J trimming: 4 bases; junction bases outside the gene matches: 9. The CDR3 extends over 15 amino acids. The CDR3 region is CASSAGHRDSYGYTF. The CDR3 DNA is TGTGCCAGCAGCGCGGGGCACCGGGACAGCTATGGCTACACCTTC. The complete variable domain, with remaining parts taken from reference TRBV9 and TRBJ1-2, reads DSGVTQTPKHLITATGQRVTLRCSPRSGDLSVYWYQQSLDQGLQFLIQYYNGEERAKGNILERFSAQQFPDLHSELNLSSLELGDSALYFCASSAGHRDSYGYTFGSGTRLTVV.

This clone appeared many times. This rearrangement joins TRBV2 to TRBJ2-3, with a possible D match to TRBD1 (5 bases). CDR3 length equals 14 residues. The germline V gene encodes CDR1 SNHLY and CDR2 FYNNEI. V was trimmed by 8 bases and J by 4 bases, leaving 16 bases between them. CDR3 sequence (DNA): TGTGCCAGCTGCTTAAGGGGCTTCGCAGATACGCAGTATTTT. It specifies CASCLRGFADTQYF. Full variable domain (outside the CDR3, taken from reference TRBV2 and TRBJ2-3): EPEVTQTPSHQVTQMGQEVILRCVPISNHLYFYWYRQILGQKVEFLVSFYNNEISEKSEIFDDQFSVERPDGSNFTLKIRSTKLEDSAMYFCASCLRGFADTQYFGPGTRLTVL.

This clone has more than one count but fewer than ten. The V call is TRBV29-1, the J call TRBJ2-3; 8 bases line up with TRBD2. Germline V CDR1 and CDR2: SQVTM, ANQGSEA. The CDR3 loop spans 16 amino acids. V was clipped by 3 bases and J by 1 base; unmatched bases: 9. The CDR3 loop is CSVDPSGAGGTDTQYF. In DNA, the CDR3 is TGCAGCGTTGACCCCTCAGGAGCGGGGGGCACAGATACGCAGTATTTT.

This clone appeared a few times. Additional DNA sequences in this sample encode the identical CDR3. The genes are TRBV7-9 and TRBJ2-7, with TRBD2 matching 7 bases. The CDR3 is 13 amino acids. Trimming removed 4 bases from V and 2 bases from J; junction bases left unmatched: 2. CDR1 and CDR2 from the germline V gene are SEHNR and FQNEAQ (reference sequence). CDR3 sequence: CASSSRGAYEQYF. In nucleotides, the CDR3 is TGTGCCAGCAGCTCTCGGGGGGCCTACGAGCAGTACTTC.

The chain uses TRBV6-6 and TRBJ2-1, with TRBD2 as a possible D gene (5 bases). Trimming removed 9 bases from V and 4 bases from J, with 13 bases in between. CDR1 is MNHNY, CDR2 SVGAGI, per germline (reference sequence). CDR3 size: 13 residues. DNA of the CDR3: TGTGCCAGTAAACGCGGACTTTACAATGAGCAGTTCTTC. It encodes CASKRGLYNEQFF.

There are a few counts of this clone. The J gene is TRBJ1-2, the V gene TRBV14; the D is unclear. Trimming took 4 bases from V and 8 from J, leaving 17 bases between them. The CDR3 has 14 residues. Germline V gene lookup returns CDR1 SGHDN and CDR2 FVKESK. In DNA, the CDR3 is TGTGCCAGCAGCCCTCTGAATACGGGTTCAGGCTACACCTTC. Its protein is CASSPLNTGSGYTF.

This clone was detected only a few times. This chain uses TRBV7-2 with TRBJ2-3; 8 positions match TRBD1. The J segment lost 6 bases and the V segment lost 5 bases, leaving 7 bases of the junction unmatched. The V gene's germline CDR1 is SGHTA and CDR2 FQGNSA. The CDR3 runs 14 residues. This CDR3 reads CASSRRTGLDTQYF. DNA for the CDR3: TGTGCCAGCAGCCGCCGGACAGGGCTGGATACGCAGTATTTT.

The chain joins TRBV6-4 to TRBJ1-2, with D unclear. Germline lookup yields CDR1 MRHNA and CDR2 SNTAGT. The CDR3 runs 14 residues. Trimming stripped 6 bases from V and 4 bases from J, with 15 bases between. The CDR3 spells CASRPSSSLYGYTF. The CDR3 region has the DNA TGTGCCAGCAGACCATCGTCGAGCCTCTATGGCTACACCTTC.

The sample holds a few counts of this clone. The chain links TRBV7-6 to TRBJ2-1, with 7 bases identical to TRBD1. This CDR3 comprises 13 residues. With V trimmed by 2 bases and J by 13 bases, 8 bases remained unmatched. From germline, CDR1 is SGHVS and CDR2 FNYEAQ. The CDR3: CASSLSIRDSQFF. The CDR3, as DNA: TGTGCCAGCAGCTTATCCATCCGGGACAGTCAGTTCTTC.

This clone was counted only a few times. V and J are TRBV7-9 and TRBJ1-2; D unresolved. Trimming removed 3 bases at V and 8 bases at J, with 10 bases between. This CDR3 region has 12 residues. CDR1 and CDR2 (germline): SEHNR, FQNEAQ (reference sequence). The CDR3 bases are TGTGCCAGCAGCTTCCAGGAGGACGGCTACACCTTC. Translating gives CASSFQEDGYTF.

The chain joins TRBV7-9 to TRBJ2-1, with D possibly TRBD2 on 6 matching bases. In germline, CDR1 is SEHNR, CDR2 FQNEAQ (reference sequence). V was cut by 5 bases and J by 6 bases, with 14 bases left in between. The CDR3 is made up of 14 amino acids. The CDR3: CASSAGTQINEQFF. DNA of the CDR3: TGTGCCAGCAGCGCCGGGACTCAGATCAATGAGCAGTTCTTC.

This clone was detected only a few times. This CDR3 reads CASSESGYEQYF. CDR3 nucleotides: TGTGCCAGCAGTGAATCGGGCTACGAGCAGTACTTC. The chain recombines TRBV2 with TRBJ2-7, with D hard to call. The length of the CDR3 is 12 residues. Germline CDR1 is SNHLY and CDR2 is FYNNEI. The V and J ends lost 2 bases and 3 bases respectively, with 5 bases between them.

This clone was recorded a few times. Different DNA sequences within this sample yield the same CDR3. V usage is TRBV5-4 and J usage is TRBJ2-7, with D possibly being TRBD1 (6 bases). The CDR3 sequence is 14 residues long. V lost 0 bases to trimming and J lost 2 bases, with 9 bases between them. Germline lookup yields CDR1 SGHNT and CDR2 YYREEE (reference sequence). The CDR3, as DNA: TGTGCCAGCAGCTTGGCAGAGGGGGCCTACGAGCAGTACTTC. It specifies CASSLAEGAYEQYF.

This clone was counted a few times. This chain uses TRBV7-9 with TRBJ2-1; TRBD2 aligns across 7 bases. Looked up from germline, CDR1 is SEHNR and CDR2 is FQNEAQ (reference sequence). The CDR3 loop spans 16 amino acids. V was pared by 3 bases and J by 0 bases, with 5 bases of the junction left unmatched. The CDR3 bases are TGTGCCAGCAGCTTTGGGGGGGTAAGCTCCTACAATGAGCAGTTCTTC. It translates to CASSFGGVSSYNEQFF. The variable domain in full, completed from reference TRBV7-9 and TRBJ2-1, reads DTGVSQNPRHKITKRGQNVTFRCDPISEHNRLYWYRQTLGQGPEFLTYFQNEAQLEKSRLLSDRFSAERPKGSFSTLEIQRTEQGDSAMYLCASSFGGVSSYNEQFFGPGTRLTVL.